This T cell receptor (beta chain) is drawn from a study of shared clonotypes between healthy human individuals. Study-level results: In a handful of donors, approximately 5% of naive CD4 clonotypes appeared in common. Clonotypes which were not shared had lower generation probabilities than clonotypes that all four donors shared. For sorted subsets, rarefaction showed incomplete sequencing despite large depth.

About this clone itself: Its target is not known.

The data were produced by immunoSEQ multiplex PCR, yet TCRdb's version contains in-frame clones alone and is incomplete. The repertoire holds some 2,500,000 clones, with around 93% as singletons. Germline CDR1 and CDR2: SNHLY and FYNNEI. J gave up 8 bases and V 4 bases, and 7 bases lay outside the gene matches. The CDR3 extends over 14 amino acids. V usage is TRBV2 and J usage is TRBJ2-1, with 8 bases that match TRBD2. The TCR sequence derives from a man younger than 35 in good health. Some clones in this sample may be carry-over from other donors' samples. Sequencing was carried out using naive CD4+ T cells from PBMCs. Sample subset: CD45RA+ positively selected. CDR3 loop: CASSVTGGPDEQFF. As DNA, the CDR3 is TGTGCCAGCAGTGTTACGGGAGGGCCGGATGAGCAGTTCTTC.